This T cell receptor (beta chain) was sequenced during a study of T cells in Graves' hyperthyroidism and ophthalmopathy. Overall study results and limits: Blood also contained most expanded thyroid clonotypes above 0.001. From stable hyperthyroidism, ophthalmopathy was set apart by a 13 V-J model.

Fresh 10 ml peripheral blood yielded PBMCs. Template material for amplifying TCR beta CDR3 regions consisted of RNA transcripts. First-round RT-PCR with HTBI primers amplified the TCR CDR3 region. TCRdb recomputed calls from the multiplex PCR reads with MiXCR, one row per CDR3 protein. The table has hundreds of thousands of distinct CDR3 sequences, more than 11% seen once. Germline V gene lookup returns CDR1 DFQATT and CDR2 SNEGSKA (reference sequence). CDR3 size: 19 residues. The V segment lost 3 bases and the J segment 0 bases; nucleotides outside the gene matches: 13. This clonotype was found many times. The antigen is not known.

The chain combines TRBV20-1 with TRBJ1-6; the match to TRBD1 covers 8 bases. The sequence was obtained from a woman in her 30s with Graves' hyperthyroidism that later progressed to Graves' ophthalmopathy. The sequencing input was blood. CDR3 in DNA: TGCAGTGCTAGTCCCGTACAGGGGGGTTCTAGCTCCTATAATTCACCCCTCCACTTT. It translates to CSASPVQGGSSSYNSPLHF.